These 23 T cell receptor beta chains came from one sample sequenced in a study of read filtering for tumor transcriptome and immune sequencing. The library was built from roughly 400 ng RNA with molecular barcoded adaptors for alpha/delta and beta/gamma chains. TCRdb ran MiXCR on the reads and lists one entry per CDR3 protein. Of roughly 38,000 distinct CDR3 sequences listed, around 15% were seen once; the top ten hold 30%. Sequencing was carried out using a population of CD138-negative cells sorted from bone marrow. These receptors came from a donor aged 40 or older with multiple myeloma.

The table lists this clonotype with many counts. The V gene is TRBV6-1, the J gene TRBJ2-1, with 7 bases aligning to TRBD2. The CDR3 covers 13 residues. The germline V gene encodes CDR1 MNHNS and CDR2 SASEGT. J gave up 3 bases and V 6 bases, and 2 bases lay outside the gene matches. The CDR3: CASRPSGYNEQFF. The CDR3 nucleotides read TGTGCCAGCAGGCCTAGCGGCTACAATGAGCAGTTCTTC.

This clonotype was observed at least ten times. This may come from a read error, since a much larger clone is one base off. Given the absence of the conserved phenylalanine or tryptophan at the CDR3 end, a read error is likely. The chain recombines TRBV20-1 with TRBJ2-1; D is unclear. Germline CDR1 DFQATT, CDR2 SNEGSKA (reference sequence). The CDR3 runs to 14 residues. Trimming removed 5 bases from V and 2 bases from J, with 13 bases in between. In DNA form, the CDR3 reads TGCAGTGCTGGCTCCGGGCTGCCCTACAATGAGCAGTTCTCC. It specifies CSAGSGLPYNEQFS.

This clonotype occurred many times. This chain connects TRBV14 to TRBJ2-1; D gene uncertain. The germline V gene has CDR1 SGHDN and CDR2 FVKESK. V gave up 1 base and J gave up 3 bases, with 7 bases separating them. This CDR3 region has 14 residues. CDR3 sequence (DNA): TGTGCCAGCAGCCAAGGTCAGAACTACAATGAGCAGTTCTTC. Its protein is CASSQGQNYNEQFF.

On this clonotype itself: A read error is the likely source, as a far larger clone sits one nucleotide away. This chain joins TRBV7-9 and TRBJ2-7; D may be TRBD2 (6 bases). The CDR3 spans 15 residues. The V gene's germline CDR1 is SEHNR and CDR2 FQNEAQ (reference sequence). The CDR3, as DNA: TGTGCCAGCAGCTTGGCCCTAGCGAGGCGGGACGAGCGGTACTTC. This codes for CASSLALARRDERYF.

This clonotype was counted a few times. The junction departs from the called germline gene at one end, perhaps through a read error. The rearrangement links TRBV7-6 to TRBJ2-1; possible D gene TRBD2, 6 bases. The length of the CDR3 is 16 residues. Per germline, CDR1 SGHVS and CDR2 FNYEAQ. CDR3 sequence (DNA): TGTGCCAGCAGCTTAAGCCCTAGCGCATCCTACACTGAGCAGTTCTTC. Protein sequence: CASSLSPSASYTEQFF.

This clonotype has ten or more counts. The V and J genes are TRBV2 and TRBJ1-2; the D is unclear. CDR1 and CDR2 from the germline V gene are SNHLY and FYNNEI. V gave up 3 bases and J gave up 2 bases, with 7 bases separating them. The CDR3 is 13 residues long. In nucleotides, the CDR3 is TGTGCCAGCAGTGATGTAGGGAACTATGGCTACACCTTC. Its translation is CASSDVGNYGYTF.

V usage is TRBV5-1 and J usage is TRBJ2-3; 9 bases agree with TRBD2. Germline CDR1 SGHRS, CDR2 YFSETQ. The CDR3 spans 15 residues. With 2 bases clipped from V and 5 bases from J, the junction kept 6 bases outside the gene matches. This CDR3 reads CASSFSGSRGDTQYF. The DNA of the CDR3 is TGCGCCAGCAGCTTTAGCGGGAGTCGGGGAGATACGCAGTATTTT.

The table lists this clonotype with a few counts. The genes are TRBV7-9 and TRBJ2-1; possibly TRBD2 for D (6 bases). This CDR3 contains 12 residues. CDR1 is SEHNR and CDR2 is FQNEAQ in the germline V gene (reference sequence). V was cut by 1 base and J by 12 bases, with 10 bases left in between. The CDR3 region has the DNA TGTGCCAGCAGCTTAGTTGCGGAGGGGCAGTTCTTC. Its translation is CASSLVAEGQFF.

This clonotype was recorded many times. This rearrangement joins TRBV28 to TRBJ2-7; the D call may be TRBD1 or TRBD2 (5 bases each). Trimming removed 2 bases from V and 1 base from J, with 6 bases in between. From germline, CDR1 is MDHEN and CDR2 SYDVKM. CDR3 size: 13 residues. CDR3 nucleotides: TGTGCCAGCAGTTTAGGGGGATCCTACGAGCAGTACTTC. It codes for CASSLGGSYEQYF.

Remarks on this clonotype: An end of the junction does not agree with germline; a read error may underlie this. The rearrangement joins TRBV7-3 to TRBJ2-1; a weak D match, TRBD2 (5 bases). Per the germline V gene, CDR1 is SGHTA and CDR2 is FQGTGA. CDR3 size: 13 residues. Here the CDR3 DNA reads TGTGTCAGCGGCTGCCGACCGTACAATGAGCAGTTCTTC. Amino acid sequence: CVSGCRPYNEQFF.

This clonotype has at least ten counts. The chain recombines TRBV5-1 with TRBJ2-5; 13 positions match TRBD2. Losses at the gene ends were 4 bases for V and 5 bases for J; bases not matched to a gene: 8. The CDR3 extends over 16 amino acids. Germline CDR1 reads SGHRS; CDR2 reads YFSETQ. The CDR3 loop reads CASSRGLAGPFETQYF. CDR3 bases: TGCGCCAGCAGCCGGGGACTAGCGGGACCATTTGAGACCCAGTACTTC.

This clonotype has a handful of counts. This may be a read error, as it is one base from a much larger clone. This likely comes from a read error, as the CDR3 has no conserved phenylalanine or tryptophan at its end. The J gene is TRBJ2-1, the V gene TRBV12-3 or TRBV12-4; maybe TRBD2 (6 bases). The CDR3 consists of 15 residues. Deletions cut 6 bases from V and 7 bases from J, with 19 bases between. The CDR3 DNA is TGTGCCAGCAGACCTGGGACTCGAGGGTGGAATGAGCAGTTCCTC. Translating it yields CASRPGTRGWNEQFL.

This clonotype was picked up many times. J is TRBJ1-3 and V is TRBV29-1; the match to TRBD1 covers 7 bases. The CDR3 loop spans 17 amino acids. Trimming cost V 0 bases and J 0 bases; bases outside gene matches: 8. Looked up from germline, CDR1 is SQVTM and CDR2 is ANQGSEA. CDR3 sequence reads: CSVEDLQGSISGNTIYF. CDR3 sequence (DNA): TGCAGCGTTGAAGATCTACAGGGGTCGATCTCTGGAAACACCATATATTTT.

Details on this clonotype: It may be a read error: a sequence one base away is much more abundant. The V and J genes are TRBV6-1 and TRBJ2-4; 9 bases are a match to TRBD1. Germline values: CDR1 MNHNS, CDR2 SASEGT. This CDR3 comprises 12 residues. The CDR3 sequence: CASSDRGYIPYF. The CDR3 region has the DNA TGTGCCAGCTCGGACAGGGGCTACATTCCGTACTTC.

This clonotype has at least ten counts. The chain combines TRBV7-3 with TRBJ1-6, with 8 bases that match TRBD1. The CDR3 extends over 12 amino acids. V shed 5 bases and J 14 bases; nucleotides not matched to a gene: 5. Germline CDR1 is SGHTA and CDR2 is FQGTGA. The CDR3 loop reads CASSGQGTALHF. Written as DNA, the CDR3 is TGTGCCAGCAGCGGACAGGGCACAGCCCTCCACTTT.

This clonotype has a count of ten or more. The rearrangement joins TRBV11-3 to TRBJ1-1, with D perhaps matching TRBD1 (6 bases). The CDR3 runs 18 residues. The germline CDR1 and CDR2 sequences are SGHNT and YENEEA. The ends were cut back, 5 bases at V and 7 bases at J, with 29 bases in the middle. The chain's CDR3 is CASSRLGGQTSIAVEAFF. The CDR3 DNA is TGTGCCAGCAGCCGCCTTGGGGGGCAGACCTCAATCGCGGTTGAAGCTTTCTTT. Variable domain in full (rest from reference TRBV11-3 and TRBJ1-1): EAGVVQSPRYKIIEKKQPVAFWCNPISGHNTLYWYLQNLGQGPELLIRYENEEAVDDSQLPKDRFSAERLKGVDSTLKIQPAELGDSAVYLCASSRLGGQTSIAVEAFFGQGTRLTVV.

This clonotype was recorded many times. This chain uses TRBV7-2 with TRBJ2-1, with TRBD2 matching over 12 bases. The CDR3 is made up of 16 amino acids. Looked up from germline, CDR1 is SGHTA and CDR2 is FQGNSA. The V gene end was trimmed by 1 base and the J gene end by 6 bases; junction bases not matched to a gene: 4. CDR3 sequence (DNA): TGTGCCAGCAGCTTAGTGCGACTAGCGGGAGCCAATGAGCAGTTCTTC. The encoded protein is CASSLVRLAGANEQFF.

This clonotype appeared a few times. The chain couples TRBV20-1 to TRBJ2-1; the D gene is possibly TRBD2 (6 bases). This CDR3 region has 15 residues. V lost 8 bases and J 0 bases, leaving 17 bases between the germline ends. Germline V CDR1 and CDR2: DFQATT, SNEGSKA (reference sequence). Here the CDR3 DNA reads TGCAGTTCTCGGGGGACTGGTAGCTCCTACAATGAGCAGTTCTTC. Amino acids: CSSRGTGSSYNEQFF.

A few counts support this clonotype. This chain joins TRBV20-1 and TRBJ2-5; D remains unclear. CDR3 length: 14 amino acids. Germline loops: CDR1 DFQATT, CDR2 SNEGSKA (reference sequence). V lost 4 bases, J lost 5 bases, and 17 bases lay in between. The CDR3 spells CSATRPGLSETQYF. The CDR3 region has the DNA TGCAGTGCTACCCGCCCTGGGTTGAGCGAGACCCAGTACTTC.

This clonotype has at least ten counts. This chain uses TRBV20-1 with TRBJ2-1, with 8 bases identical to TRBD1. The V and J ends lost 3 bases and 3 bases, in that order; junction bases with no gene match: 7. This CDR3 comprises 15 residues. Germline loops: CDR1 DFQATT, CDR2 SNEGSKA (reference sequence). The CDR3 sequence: CSASILDRVYNEQFF. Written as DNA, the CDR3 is TGCAGTGCTAGCATTTTGGACAGGGTCTACAATGAGCAGTTCTTC.

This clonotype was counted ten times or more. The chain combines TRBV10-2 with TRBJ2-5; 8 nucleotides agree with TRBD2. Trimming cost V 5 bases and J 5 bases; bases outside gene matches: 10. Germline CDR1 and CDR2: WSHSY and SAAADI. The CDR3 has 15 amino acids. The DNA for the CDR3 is TGCGCCAGCAGTTTGGCTCTAGCGGGTGGGGAGACCCAGTACTTC. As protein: CASSLALAGGETQYF.

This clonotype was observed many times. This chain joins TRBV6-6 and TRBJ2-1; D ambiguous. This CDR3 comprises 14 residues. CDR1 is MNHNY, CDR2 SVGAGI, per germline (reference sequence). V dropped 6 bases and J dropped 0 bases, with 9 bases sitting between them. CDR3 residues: CASRPRYSYNEQFF. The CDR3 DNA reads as TGTGCCAGCAGACCCAGGTACTCCTACAATGAGCAGTTCTTC.

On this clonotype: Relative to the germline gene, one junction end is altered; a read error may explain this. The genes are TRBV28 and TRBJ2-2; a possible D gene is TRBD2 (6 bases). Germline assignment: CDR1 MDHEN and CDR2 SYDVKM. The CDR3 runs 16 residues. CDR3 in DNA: TGTGCCAGCAGTCGAATCGAGCGGGTAGACACCGGGGAGCTGTTCTTT. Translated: CASSRIERVDTGELFF.